The 20 T cell receptor beta chains reported below all come from one sample, sequenced in a study of cytomegalovirus exposure and HLA in healthy donors. The protocol was immunoSEQ multiplex PCR, while the TCRdb copy is restricted to in-frame clones and leaves out a portion. The sample consists of 55,000 to 75,000 clones, roughly 94% of them appearing once. The sequencing sample was made of PBMCs. Receptors were obtained from a woman under 30 in good health and CMV-seropositive.

V is TRBV6-4 and J is TRBJ1-5; 8 nucleotides line up with TRBD1. The CDR3 totals 14 residues. Germline V gene sequence: CDR1 MRHNA, CDR2 SNTAGT. V gave up 4 bases and J gave up 7 bases; unmatched junction bases: 6. CDR3 sequence (DNA): TGTGCCAGCAGTGCTATGGCAGGGGGCCAGCCCCAGCATTTT. It yields the protein CASSAMAGGQPQHF.

The chain has TRBV6-5 and TRBJ2-7; 7 nucleotides agree with TRBD1. Germline loops: CDR1 MNHEY, CDR2 SVGAGI. CDR3 length: 11 residues. Trimming cost V 6 bases and J 11 bases; bases outside gene matches: 7. DNA of the CDR3: TGTGCCAGCAGCAATCGACAGGGAAAGTACTTC. This encodes CASSNRQGKYF.

J is TRBJ1-1 and V is TRBV10-3; possible D gene TRBD1, 5 bases. Germline assignment: CDR1 ENHRY and CDR2 SYGVKD. Trimming took off 7 bases at V and 4 bases at J, with 16 bases between the two ends. CDR3 length equals 14 residues. The CDR3 DNA reads TGTGCCATCATTTACACAGGTAGTGGCACTGAAGCTTTCTTT. Translation gives CAIIYTGSGTEAFF.

This chain uses TRBV6-5 with TRBJ1-4, with TRBD1 matching 7 bases. V was pared by 2 bases and J by 6 bases, with 3 bases of the junction left unmatched. The germline V gene has CDR1 MNHEY and CDR2 SVGAGI. The CDR3 covers 14 residues. CDR3 region: CASSYRGGDEKLFF. Here the CDR3 DNA reads TGTGCCAGCAGTTACAGAGGGGGCGATGAAAAACTGTTTTTT.

V gene TRBV5-6 combines with J gene TRBJ2-7, with D unresolved. Trimming removed 1 base at V and 2 bases at J, with 7 bases between. This CDR3 is built from 13 residues. Germline V gene sequence: CDR1 SGHDT, CDR2 YYEEEE. In DNA form, the CDR3 reads TGTGCCAGCAGCTTGACCCGGGCCTACGAGCAGTACTTC. Translation gives CASSLTRAYEQYF.

J is TRBJ1-2 and V is TRBV29-1; no clear D gene. Germline CDR1 reads SQVTM; CDR2 reads ANQGSEA. Trimming left V 6 bases short and J 4 bases short, with 15 bases between. The CDR3 covers 13 residues. This chain's CDR3 is CSVGEVVGYGYTF. CDR3 nucleotide sequence: TGCAGCGTCGGAGAGGTAGTCGGCTATGGCTACACCTTC.

The chain has TRBV27 and TRBJ1-2, with 7 positions matching TRBD1. Germline CDR1 MNHEY, CDR2 SMNVEV (reference sequence). CDR3 length equals 14 residues. The V gene end was trimmed by 4 bases and the J gene end by 6 bases; junction bases not matched to a gene: 8. The CDR3: CASSSRAGGNGYTF. The CDR3 region has the DNA TGTGCCAGCAGTTCTCGGGCAGGGGGGAATGGCTACACCTTC.

The V and J genes are TRBV4-1 and TRBJ1-5; TRBD1 matches at 7 bases. This CDR3 has 16 residues. V gave up 1 base and J gave up 7 bases; unmatched junction bases: 10. CDR1 is MGHRA, CDR2 YSYEKL, per germline. DNA of the CDR3: TGCGCCAGCAGCCAAGTTATCGGAACCAGGGGGCAGCCCCAGCATTTT. It translates to CASSQVIGTRGQPQHF.

The chain uses TRBV4-2 and TRBJ2-1; 15 nucleotides agree with TRBD2. The germline V gene encodes CDR1 LGHNA and CDR2 YNFKEQ. The V and J ends lost 3 bases and 7 bases, in that order; junction bases with no gene match: 4. The CDR3 totals 16 residues. The CDR3 sequence is CASSQSGLAGGNEQFF. CDR3 nucleotide sequence: TGTGCCAGCAGCCAGAGCGGACTAGCGGGAGGGAATGAGCAGTTCTTC.

The rearrangement joins TRBV2 to TRBJ2-5, with a possible D match to TRBD1 (5 bases). There are 14 residues in the CDR3. Trimming cost V 6 bases and J 5 bases, with 16 bases left between them. Germline CDR1 SNHLY, CDR2 FYNNEI. The CDR3 is CASRGLQGWETQYF. CDR3 nucleotide sequence: TGTGCCAGCAGGGGGCTTCAGGGCTGGGAGACCCAGTACTTC.

The V gene is TRBV27, the J gene TRBJ2-5; 10 bases line up with TRBD1. CDR3 length: 15 amino acids. Per the germline V gene, CDR1 is MNHEY and CDR2 is SMNVEV (reference sequence). Trimming removed 5 bases from V and 7 bases from J; junction bases left unmatched: 10. Here the CDR3 reads CASSRTPDRGLTQYF. The DNA for the CDR3 is TGTGCCAGCAGTAGGACCCCGGACAGGGGGTTGACCCAGTACTTC.

The J gene is TRBJ1-2, the V gene TRBV28; 8 bases line up with TRBD1. The CDR3 is 15 residues long. Germline V gene sequence: CDR1 MDHEN, CDR2 SYDVKM. The ends lost 5 bases at V and 5 bases at J; junction bases unmatched: 10. CDR3 DNA: TGTGCCAGCAGTCCTAGGGACAGGAACTGGTATGGCTACACCTTC. Translated: CASSPRDRNWYGYTF.

This clone was detected once. This chain uses TRBV27 with TRBJ2-1; TRBD2 agrees at 10 bases. Trimming cost V 2 bases and J 1 base; bases outside gene matches: 2. The CDR3 runs to 16 residues. Germline CDR1 reads MNHEY; CDR2 reads SMNVEV (reference sequence). The CDR3 region has the DNA TGTGCCAGCAGTTTAACTAGCGGGGCTTCCTACAATGAGCAGTTCTTC. This codes for CASSLTSGASYNEQFF.

This rearrangement joins TRBV6-1 to TRBJ2-1, with D uncertain. The CDR3 spans 12 residues. V was clipped by 8 bases and J by 2 bases, with 7 bases between them. Per germline, CDR1 MNHNS and CDR2 SASEGT. Here the CDR3 DNA reads TGTGCCAGCGGTACAACCTACAATGAGCAGTTCTTC. This gives the protein CASGTTYNEQFF.

The chain recombines TRBV11-2 with TRBJ2-3, with 9 bases that match TRBD2. The CDR3 is made up of 13 amino acids. Trimming took 2 bases from V and 12 from J; bases not matched to a gene: 6. In germline, CDR1 is SGHAT, CDR2 FQNNGV. The CDR3 protein is CASSLRLAVNQYF. As DNA, the CDR3 is TGTGCCAGCAGCTTAAGACTAGCGGTAAATCAGTATTTT.

CDR3 nucleotide sequence: TGCGCCAGCAGCCAAGCGGAAGTGGTGGCGGACAATGAGCAGTTCTTC. It translates to CASSQAEVVADNEQFF. The chain joins TRBV4-1 to TRBJ2-1, with no clear D. The germline gives CDR1 MGHRA, CDR2 YSYEKL. Trimming took 1 base from V and 5 from J, leaving 15 bases between them. The CDR3 totals 16 residues.

The chain employs TRBV7-9 and TRBJ2-2, with unresolved D. The V and J ends lost 3 bases and 2 bases respectively, with 7 bases between them. CDR1 and CDR2 (germline): SEHNR, FQNEAQ (reference sequence). This CDR3 is built from 14 residues. CDR3: CASSFTENTGELFF. The CDR3 nucleotides read TGTGCCAGCAGCTTTACAGAAAACACCGGGGAGCTGTTTTTT.

The chain joins TRBV19 to TRBJ1-4; possibly TRBD1 for D (5 bases). The germline V and J ends were trimmed by 8 bases and 8 bases, with 12 bases remaining between them. The CDR3 contains 12 residues. Germline values: CDR1 LNHDA, CDR2 SQIVND (reference sequence). CDR3 coding DNA: TGTGCCAGTCGAAGGACAACGGAAAAACTGTTTTTT. Translating gives CASRRTTEKLFF.

The J gene is TRBJ2-7, the V gene TRBV9; the D gene is possibly TRBD1 (6 bases). The ends were cut back, 3 bases at V and 4 bases at J, with 14 bases in the middle. This CDR3 is built from 14 residues. From germline, CDR1 is SGDLS and CDR2 YYNGEE. The CDR3 protein is CASSETGHTYEQYF. The CDR3 bases are TGTGCCAGCAGCGAAACGGGACATACTTACGAGCAGTACTTC.

CDR3 protein: CASSAYTDTQYF. The CDR3 DNA reads TGCGCCAGCAGTGCTTACACAGATACGCAGTATTTT. The chain has TRBV10-2 and TRBJ2-3; the D is unclear. This CDR3 spans 12 amino acids. V was cut by 4 bases and J by 2 bases, with 4 bases left in between. Per germline, CDR1 WSHSY and CDR2 SAAADI.